Shown below are 29 T cell receptor beta chains from a single sample sequenced in a study of cytomegalovirus exposure and HLA in healthy donors. In the PCR, 60 Vbeta and 13 Jbeta primers were used. Method: immunoSEQ multiplex PCR; TCRdb's copy keeps in-frame clones and lacks some. In the table there are approximately 80,000 clones, roughly 78% of which are singletons. The sample consisted of PBMCs. The source of these receptors is a male donor in good health and CMV-seropositive.

The V gene is TRBV7-9, the J gene TRBJ1-5; TRBD1 matches 8 bases. This CDR3 has 16 residues. The V segment lost 4 bases and the J segment 6 bases; nucleotides outside the gene matches: 11. Germline-derived CDR1 and CDR2 are SEHNR and FQNEAQ (reference sequence). Here the CDR3 reads CASSSQTTGAVQPQHF. As DNA, the CDR3 is TGTGCCAGCAGCTCCCAAACGACAGGGGCAGTTCAGCCCCAGCATTTT.

The rearrangement uses TRBV5-4 and TRBJ1-1; the D gene is possibly TRBD1 (5 bases). The CDR3 is made up of 16 amino acids. The germline V gene encodes CDR1 SGHNT and CDR2 YYREEE (reference sequence). The V and J ends lost 2 bases and 0 bases respectively, with 14 bases between them. CDR3 sequence: CASSFDLGRVNTEAFF. Written as DNA, the CDR3 is TGTGCCAGCAGCTTCGACTTGGGCAGGGTGAACACTGAAGCTTTCTTT.

The chain joins TRBV4-1 to TRBJ1-2; possibly TRBD1 for D (5 bases). CDR1 MGHRA and CDR2 YSYEKL come from the germline V gene. V gave up 2 bases and J gave up 8 bases, with 9 bases separating them. The CDR3 has 12 amino acids. DNA of the CDR3: TGCGCCAGCAGCCAACAGGGTTTCGGCTACACCTTC. The encoded protein is CASSQQGFGYTF.

This rearrangement joins TRBV5-1 to TRBJ2-1, with TRBD2 identical over 11 bases. CDR3 size: 15 residues. The germline V gene has CDR1 SGHRS and CDR2 YFSETQ. V lost 2 bases, J lost 8 bases, and 6 bases stayed unmatched. The CDR3 coding sequence is TGCGCCAGCAGCTTAACTAGCGGGAGTTTGGATGAGCAGTTCTTC. Translation gives CASSLTSGSLDEQFF.

The chain is built from TRBV5-6 and TRBJ2-3, with TRBD2 as a possible D gene (6 bases). Trimming pared 0 bases from V and 2 bases from J, leaving 22 bases between. Germline V lookup: CDR1 SGHDT, CDR2 YYEEEE. CDR3 size: 19 residues. CDR3 in amino acids: CASSLVIGGAGPSTDTQYF. Here the CDR3 DNA reads TGTGCCAGCAGCTTGGTTATCGGAGGGGCAGGGCCGTCCACAGATACGCAGTATTTT.

This rearrangement joins TRBV30 to TRBJ2-2; maybe TRBD1 (6 bases). Trimming removed 4 bases at V and 1 base at J, with 10 bases between. Germline V lookup: CDR1 GTSNPN, CDR2 SVGIG (reference sequence). The CDR3 has 14 amino acids. Here the CDR3 DNA reads TGTGCCTGGACCGGGACACGGAACACCGGGGAGCTGTTTTTT. Translation: CAWTGTRNTGELFF.

V gene TRBV29-1 combines with J gene TRBJ1-3; weak D call: TRBD1 (5 bases). Germline V CDR1 and CDR2: SQVTM, ANQGSEA. The CDR3 totals 17 residues. Trimming removed 4 bases at V and 12 bases at J, with 31 bases between. The CDR3, as DNA: TGCAGCGTTGTAAGCCCCAGGGAAAACACCATATGGCCCCGCATATATTTT. Its protein product is CSVVSPRENTIWPRIYF. The full variable domain, with the rest looked up from reference TRBV29-1 and TRBJ1-3, is SAVISQKPSRDICQRGTSLTIQCQVDSQVTMMFWYRQQPGQSLTLIATANQGSEATYESGFVIDKFPISRPNLTFSTLTVSNMSPEDSSIYLCSVVSPRENTIWPRIYFGEGSWLTVV.

This clone was seen only once. J is TRBJ2-5 and V is TRBV5-1; 13 positions agree with TRBD2. The germline gives CDR1 SGHRS, CDR2 YFSETQ. The CDR3 totals 16 residues. After removal of 4 bases from V and 5 bases from J, the junction contained 8 bases not matched to a gene. The CDR3 coding sequence is TGCGCCAGCAGCGTTACTAGCGGGAGGGCCGGGGAGACCCAGTACTTC. This gives the protein CASSVTSGRAGETQYF.

This sequence joins TRBV2 and TRBJ2-1; possibly TRBD1 for D (6 bases). Germline V gene data show CDR1 as SNHLY and CDR2 as FYNNEI. The CDR3 loop spans 16 amino acids. V was shortened by 1 base and J by 8 bases, with 18 bases between the two germline ends. CDR3 residues: CASSEDAQGLGDEQFF. CDR3 in DNA: TGTGCCAGCAGTGAAGACGCACAGGGTCTTGGGGATGAGCAGTTCTTC.

The rearrangement joins TRBV28 to TRBJ1-1; 8 positions match TRBD1. CDR3 length: 18 residues. CDR1 is MDHEN and CDR2 is SYDVKM in the germline V gene. The V and J ends lost 4 bases and 1 base, in that order; junction bases with no gene match: 14. Written as DNA, the CDR3 is TGTGCCAGCAGTTGCCAAACCCGGGACAGGACACAGAACACTGAAGCTTTCTTT. Its translation: CASSCQTRDRTQNTEAFF.

The chain recombines TRBV7-6 with TRBJ2-7, with D perhaps matching TRBD1 (5 bases). Trimming took off 0 bases at V and 10 bases at J, with 10 bases between the two ends. The germline V gene has CDR1 SGHVS and CDR2 FNYEAQ. The CDR3 runs 12 residues. The CDR3 region has the DNA TGTGCCAGCAGCTTAGCGCAGGGTAGTCAGTACTTC. Protein product: CASSLAQGSQYF.

The rearrangement joins TRBV9 to TRBJ1-4; maybe TRBD1 (6 bases). The V end lost 0 bases, the J end lost 0 bases, and 18 bases lay between the germline ends. The CDR3 is 19 residues long. CDR1 and CDR2 (germline): SGDLS, YYNGEE. This CDR3 is CASSVEAGATLATNEKLFF. In nucleotides, the CDR3 is TGTGCCAGCAGCGTAGAGGCAGGGGCTACACTGGCAACTAATGAAAAACTGTTTTTT.

This clone was observed a single time. The chain links TRBV7-9 to TRBJ1-4; 7 bases are shared with TRBD1. Germline assignment: CDR1 SEHNR and CDR2 FQNEAQ (reference sequence). The J segment lost 8 bases and the V segment lost 5 bases, leaving 8 bases of the junction unmatched. The CDR3 contains 14 residues. The CDR3 reads CASSGSGTAEKLFF. Here the CDR3 DNA reads TGTGCCAGCAGCGGATCCGGGACAGCAGAAAAACTGTTTTTT.

This sequence joins TRBV18 and TRBJ1-2; tentative D call: TRBD1 (6 bases). Germline CDR1 reads KGHSH; CDR2 reads LQKENI. This CDR3 comprises 12 residues. Between the trimmed V and J ends, which lost 6 bases and 2 bases, there was a span of 7 bases. Written as DNA, the CDR3 is TGTGCCAGCTCGACAGGAAACTATGGCTACACCTTC. Residues: CASSTGNYGYTF.

The chain has TRBV28 and TRBJ1-1, with D possibly being TRBD1 (6 bases). The CDR3 is 12 amino acids. Germline V gene sequence: CDR1 MDHEN, CDR2 SYDVKM. V was pared by 9 bases and J by 11 bases, with 19 bases between. CDR3 protein: CASKDRNLRAFF. In nucleotides, the CDR3 is TGTGCCAGTAAAGACAGGAACCTTAGGGCTTTCTTT.

This clone was seen once. This rearrangement joins TRBV15 to TRBJ1-5; D possibly corresponds to TRBD1 (5 bases). Germline V gives CDR1 LNHNV, CDR2 YYDKDF (reference sequence). Trimming took off 1 base at V and 7 bases at J, with 17 bases between the two ends. The CDR3 runs to 16 residues. The CDR3 region has the DNA TGTGCCACCAGCAGAGGGAGGGGTGGGGAGGGCCAGCCCCAGCATTTT. Translated: CATSRGRGGEGQPQHF.

This clone was seen a handful of times. The same CDR3 can be traced to other DNA sequences in this sample. The chain has TRBV7-3 and TRBJ1-5; 8 positions agree with TRBD1. Germline-derived CDR1 and CDR2 are SGHTA and FQGTGA. With 5 bases clipped from V and 7 bases from J, the junction kept 4 bases outside the gene matches. The CDR3 runs to 13 residues. For the CDR3, the DNA is TGTGCCAGCAGCCAGGGGGCCGGCCAGCCCCAGCATTTT. Translating gives CASSQGAGQPQHF. The full variable domain, its missing parts supplied by reference TRBV7-3 and TRBJ1-5, is GAGVSQTPSNKVTEKGKYVELRCDPISGHTALYWYRQSLGQGPEFLIYFQGTGAADDSGLPNDRFFAVRPEGSVSTLKIQRTERGDSAVYLCASSQGAGQPQHFGDGTRLSIL.

This clone was observed a single time. The chain combines TRBV10-3 with TRBJ2-3; 13 nucleotides line up with TRBD2. Germline CDR1 is ENHRY and CDR2 is SYGVKD. The J segment lost 1 base and the V segment lost 0 bases, leaving 7 bases of the junction unmatched. The CDR3 consists of 19 residues. The CDR3 DNA is TGTGCCATCAGTGAGTCGAGGACTAGCGGGAGCCGAGGCACAGATACGCAGTATTTT. As protein: CAISESRTSGSRGTDTQYF.

The V and J genes are TRBV6-5 and TRBJ1-3; D might be TRBD1 (5 bases). The ends were cut back, 7 bases at V and 2 bases at J, with 9 bases in the middle. Germline CDR1 and CDR2: MNHEY and SVGAGI. This CDR3 has 13 residues. The CDR3 here is CASKEGPGNTIYF. In DNA, the CDR3 is TGTGCCAGCAAGGAGGGACCTGGAAACACCATATATTTT.

The V and J genes are TRBV4-2 and TRBJ1-5; D gene uncertain. Per germline, CDR1 LGHNA and CDR2 YNFKEQ. Trimming removed 1 base from V and 4 bases from J, with 5 bases in between. This CDR3 has 13 residues. This CDR3 is CASSQVLNQPQHF. Here the CDR3 DNA reads TGTGCCAGCAGCCAAGTTCTGAATCAGCCCCAGCATTTT.

This clone was picked up one time. The chain is built from TRBV4-2 and TRBJ2-7; 9 bases match TRBD2. V gave up 1 base and J gave up 7 bases; unmatched junction bases: 11. Germline CDR1 reads LGHNA; CDR2 reads YNFKEQ. The CDR3 is 16 amino acids. The CDR3 DNA sequence: TGTGCCAGCAGCCAAGGTAGCGGGAGCCAACCTAGGGAGCAGTACTTC. The encoded protein is CASSQGSGSQPREQYF.

J is TRBJ2-1 and V is TRBV10-3; D may be TRBD1 (5 bases). V shed 7 bases and J shed 6 bases, with 13 bases lying between them. This CDR3 region has 13 residues. Germline values: CDR1 ENHRY, CDR2 SYGVKD. For the CDR3, the DNA is TGTGCCATCAACTCAGGGCTGGGCAATGAGCAGTTCTTC. This encodes CAINSGLGNEQFF.

The V and J genes are TRBV5-1 and TRBJ2-1; 9 nucleotides align to TRBD1. The germline V gene has CDR1 SGHRS and CDR2 YFSETQ. The junction had 9 bases not matched to a gene; V was cut back by 0 bases and J by 8 bases. The CDR3 covers 16 residues. The CDR3 bases are TGCGCCAGCAGCTTGGCCTTAGGACAGGGGAGTTATGAGCAGTTCTTC. Protein: CASSLALGQGSYEQFF.

The V call is TRBV15, the J call TRBJ1-2, with 9 bases lining up with TRBD1. The J segment lost 8 bases and the V segment lost 4 bases, leaving 8 bases of the junction unmatched. The CDR3 has 14 amino acids. Germline CDR1 and CDR2: LNHNV and YYDKDF (reference sequence). CDR3 sequence reads: CATSTRRTGVGYTF. CDR3 nucleotide sequence: TGTGCCACCAGCACCCGGAGGACAGGGGTCGGCTACACCTTC.

In this sample, this clone turned up a few times. This chain links TRBV30 with TRBJ2-3; 9 nucleotides match TRBD1. Germline V gives CDR1 GTSNPN, CDR2 SVGIG (reference sequence). The V gene end was trimmed by 5 bases and the J gene end by 4 bases; junction bases not matched to a gene: 7. This CDR3 contains 14 residues. CDR3 region: CAWDRGTKSDTQYF. In nucleotides, the CDR3 is TGTGCCTGGGACAGGGGGACTAAGTCAGATACGCAGTATTTT.

The chain couples TRBV5-4 to TRBJ2-7, with D possibly matching TRBD2 (5 bases). V was cut by 2 bases and J by 2 bases, with 8 bases left in between. The CDR3 is made up of 13 amino acids. Looked up from germline, CDR1 is SGHNT and CDR2 is YYREEE (reference sequence). CDR3 coding DNA: TGTGCCAGCAGCTTCGGGGAGCCCTACGAGCAGTACTTC. It codes for CASSFGEPYEQYF.

The CDR3 DNA is TGCGCCAGCAGTCAAGACAGGGTGGGCAATCAGCCCCAGCATTTT. Protein sequence: CASSQDRVGNQPQHF. The chain links TRBV23-1 to TRBJ1-5, with 7 bases identical to TRBD1. TRBV23-1 is reported as an ORF; its role is uncertain. The trim removed 2 bases at V and 2 bases at J, leaving 3 bases unmatched. This CDR3 has 15 amino acids.

J is TRBJ1-5 and V is TRBV28; possibly TRBD1 for D (5 bases). V shed 6 bases and J shed 1 base, with 13 bases lying between them. This CDR3 is 15 amino acids long. CDR1 MDHEN and CDR2 SYDVKM come from the germline V gene. CDR3 protein: CASRPGGGSNQPQHF. CDR3 DNA: TGTGCCAGCAGACCCGGGGGAGGGAGCAATCAGCCCCAGCATTTT.

This clone was seen more than once but under ten times. The chain uses TRBV28 and TRBJ2-7, with a tentative D call TRBD1 (5 bases). Germline V gene data show CDR1 as MDHEN and CDR2 as SYDVKM. The V end was cut by 5 bases, the J end by 6 bases, with 11 bases between. The CDR3 is 12 residues long. The DNA for the CDR3 is TGTGCCAGCAGTCCGCAGGGTCGCGAGCAGTACTTC. It specifies CASSPQGREQYF.